This T cell receptor (beta chain) comes out of a study of T cell responses to AZD1222 COVID-19 vaccine. Points from the study as a whole: Vaccination with two AZD1222 doses was followed by a rise in Spike-specific TCR breadth and depth. AZD1222 recipients seropositive at baseline numbered only 5 to 7. Repertoires were sampled only after the peak T cell response. White British people made up most donors, females outnumbered males, and clonal diversity was possibly underestimated.

Here immunoSEQ multiplex PCR was the method, and the copy in TCRdb shows in-frame clones only, minus some. Among about 140,000 clones listed, 85% to 90% were seen once. Regarding this clone: What it recognizes is unknown.

The germline V and J ends were trimmed by 6 bases and 0 bases, with 14 bases remaining between them. The CDR3 runs to 15 residues. Germline V lookup: CDR1 SGHTA, CDR2 FQGNSA. The chain recombines TRBV7-2 with TRBJ1-1; D remains ambiguous. The starting material was peripheral blood, obtained 28 days after the second AZD1222 dose. This sequence originates from an adult who received the AZD1222 COVID-19 vaccine. The DNA for the CDR3 is TGTGCCAGCAGTTGGACGGATTATATGAACACTGAAGCTTTCTTT. Translation: CASSWTDYMNTEAFF.